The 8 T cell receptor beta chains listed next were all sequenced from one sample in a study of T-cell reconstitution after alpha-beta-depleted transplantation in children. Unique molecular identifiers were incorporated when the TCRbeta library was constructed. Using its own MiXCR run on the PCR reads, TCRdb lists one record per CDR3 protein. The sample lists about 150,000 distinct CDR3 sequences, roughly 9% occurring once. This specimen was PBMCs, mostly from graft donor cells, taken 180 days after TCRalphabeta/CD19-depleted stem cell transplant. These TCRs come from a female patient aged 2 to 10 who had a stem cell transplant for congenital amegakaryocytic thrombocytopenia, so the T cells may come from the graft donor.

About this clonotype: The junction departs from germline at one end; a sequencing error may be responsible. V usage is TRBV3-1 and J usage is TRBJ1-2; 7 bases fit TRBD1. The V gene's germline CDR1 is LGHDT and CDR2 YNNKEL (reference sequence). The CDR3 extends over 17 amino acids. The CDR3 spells CASCQDRKDRLDYGYTF. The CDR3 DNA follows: TGTGCCAGCTGCCAAGATCGGAAGGACAGGCTCGACTATGGCTACACCTTC.

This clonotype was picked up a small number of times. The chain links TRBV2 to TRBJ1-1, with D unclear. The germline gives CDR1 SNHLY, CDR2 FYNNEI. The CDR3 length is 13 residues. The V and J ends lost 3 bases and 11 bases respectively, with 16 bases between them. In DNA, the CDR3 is TGTGCCAGCAGTGATGATCCGCGTAGAGAGGCTTTCTTT. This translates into CASSDDPRREAFF.

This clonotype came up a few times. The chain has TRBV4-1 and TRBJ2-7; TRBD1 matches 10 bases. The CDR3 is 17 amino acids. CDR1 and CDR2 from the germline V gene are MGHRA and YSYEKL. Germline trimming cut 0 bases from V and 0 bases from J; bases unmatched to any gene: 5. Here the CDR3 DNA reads TGCGCCAGCAGCCAAGATCCCGGGACAGGGGCCTCCTACGAGCAGTACTTC. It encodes CASSQDPGTGASYEQYF.

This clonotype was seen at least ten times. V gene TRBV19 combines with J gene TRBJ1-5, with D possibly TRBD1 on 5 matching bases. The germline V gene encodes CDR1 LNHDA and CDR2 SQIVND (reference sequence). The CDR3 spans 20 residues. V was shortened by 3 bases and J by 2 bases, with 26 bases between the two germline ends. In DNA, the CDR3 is TGTGCCAGTAGTATGTTGCCCCTCGGGACCTTGGACGAAGGCAATCAGCCCCAGCATTTT. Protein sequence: CASSMLPLGTLDEGNQPQHF.

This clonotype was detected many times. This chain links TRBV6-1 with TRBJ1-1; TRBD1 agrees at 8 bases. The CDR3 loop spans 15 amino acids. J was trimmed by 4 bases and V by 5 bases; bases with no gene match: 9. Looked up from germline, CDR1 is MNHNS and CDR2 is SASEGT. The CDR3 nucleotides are TGTGCCAGCAGTCATGCAGGGGGCGTTATCACTGAAGCTTTCTTT. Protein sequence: CASSHAGGVITEAFF.

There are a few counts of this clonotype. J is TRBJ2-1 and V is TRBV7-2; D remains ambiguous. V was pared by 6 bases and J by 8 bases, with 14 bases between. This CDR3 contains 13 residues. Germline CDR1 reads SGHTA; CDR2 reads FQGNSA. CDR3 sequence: CASSLLLGDEQFF. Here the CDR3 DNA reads TGTGCCAGCAGTTTACTATTAGGCGATGAGCAGTTCTTC.

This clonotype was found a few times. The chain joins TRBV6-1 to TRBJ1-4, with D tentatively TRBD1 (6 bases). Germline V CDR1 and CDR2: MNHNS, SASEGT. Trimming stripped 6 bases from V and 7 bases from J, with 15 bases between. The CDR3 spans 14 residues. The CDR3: CASSENDRFEKLFF. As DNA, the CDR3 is TGTGCCAGCAGCGAAAACGACAGGTTTGAAAAACTGTTTTTT.

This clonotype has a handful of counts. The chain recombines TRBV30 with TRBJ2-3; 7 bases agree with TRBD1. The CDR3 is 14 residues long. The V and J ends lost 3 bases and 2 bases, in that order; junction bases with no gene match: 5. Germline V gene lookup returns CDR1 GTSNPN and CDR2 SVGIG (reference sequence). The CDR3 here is CAWSPGQDTDTQYF. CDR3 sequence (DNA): TGTGCCTGGAGCCCAGGACAGGACACAGATACGCAGTATTTT.